These 10 T cell receptor beta chains were all obtained from the same sample, sequenced in a study of blood T cells in healthy people across ages. A second about 7 to 11 cycle PCR used barcoded and J-beta primers. Using its own MiXCR run on the 5' RACE reads, TCRdb lists one record per CDR3 protein. The data hold approximately 2,000,000 distinct CDR3 sequences, with about 39% observed a single time. Sequenced sample: blood. The receptor source for this set is a human donor in good health.

This clonotype has just a few counts. The gene calls are TRBV5-1 and TRBJ1-1; maybe TRBD1 (5 bases). The CDR3 loop spans 14 amino acids. Germline V gene data show CDR1 as SGHRS and CDR2 as YFSETQ. Trimming left V 4 bases short and J 10 bases short, with 20 bases between. The CDR3 nucleotides are TGCGCCAGCAGCGTGGGACCGACGAAACAGGTAGCTTTCTTT. It codes for CASSVGPTKQVAFF.

This chain links TRBV28 with TRBJ1-1, with no clear D. CDR1 is MDHEN and CDR2 is SYDVKM in the germline V gene. V shed 7 bases and J shed 0 bases, with 15 bases lying between them. The CDR3 is 15 residues long. The CDR3 sequence: CASKIFGNMNTEAFF. The DNA of the CDR3 is TGTGCCAGCAAAATCTTCGGAAACATGAACACTGAAGCTTTCTTT. Based on the CDR3 plus reference TRBV28 and TRBJ1-1, the full variable domain is DVKVTQSSRYLVKRTGEKVFLECVQDMDHENMFWYRQDPGLGLRLIYFSYDVKMKEKGDIPEGYSVSREKKERFSLILESASTNQTSMYLCASKIFGNMNTEAFFGQGTRLTVV.

This clonotype has a single count. The V gene is TRBV24-1, the J gene TRBJ2-5; the D gene is possibly TRBD2 (7 bases). CDR3 length equals 16 residues. Trimming took off 0 bases at V and 11 bases at J, with 21 bases between the two ends. Per germline, CDR1 KGHDR and CDR2 SFDVKD. CDR3: CATSDLRGGPTNEQYF. The CDR3 DNA reads TGTGCCACCAGTGATTTGAGGGGGGGCCCCACCAATGAGCAGTACTTC.

The gene calls are TRBV24-1 and TRBJ2-1, with 10 bases identical to TRBD1. The CDR3 runs 15 residues. The V and J ends lost 3 bases and 10 bases, in that order; junction bases with no gene match: 8. Looked up from germline, CDR1 is KGHDR and CDR2 is SFDVKD. CDR3 sequence: CATSDPGQGVREQFF. The CDR3 bases are TGTGCCACCAGTGATCCTGGACAGGGGGTTCGGGAGCAGTTCTTC.

This clonotype was seen a few times. This chain joins TRBV7-9 and TRBJ2-2; D not resolved. This CDR3 comprises 13 residues. Trimming stripped 7 bases from V and 5 bases from J, with 11 bases between. The germline V gene encodes CDR1 SEHNR and CDR2 FQNEAQ (reference sequence). Written as DNA, the CDR3 is TGTGCCAGCACTGACCAAGGGACCGGGGAGCTGTTTTTT. Its translation is CASTDQGTGELFF.

Many counts were recorded for this clonotype. The CDR3 protein is CASERGLQGSPLHF. As DNA, the CDR3 is TGTGCCAGTGAGCGGGGGCTCCAGGGTTCACCCCTCCACTTT. This chain links TRBV6-1 with TRBJ1-6, with D maybe TRBD1 (6 bases). The CDR3 is 14 amino acids. V dropped 9 bases and J dropped 9 bases, with 18 bases sitting between them. Germline V gene data show CDR1 as MNHNS and CDR2 as SASEGT.

The rearrangement joins TRBV28 to TRBJ1-1; D possibly corresponds to TRBD1 (6 bases). Germline V gives CDR1 MDHEN, CDR2 SYDVKM. V was pared by 2 bases and J by 1 base, with 14 bases between. There are 16 residues in the CDR3. CDR3 nucleotides: TGTGCCAGCAGTTTAACAGGGAAGGTTAAGAACACTGAAGCTTTCTTT. Its translation is CASSLTGKVKNTEAFF.

V is TRBV3-1 and J is TRBJ2-3; D is ambiguous. V lost 1 base, J lost 3 bases, and 8 bases lay in between. This CDR3 comprises 14 residues. CDR1 and CDR2 (germline): LGHDT, YNNKEL (reference sequence). CDR3 coding DNA: TGTGCCAGCAGCCAAGCGATGGGTACAGATACGCAGTATTTT. Its translation is CASSQAMGTDTQYF.

This clonotype was picked up a small number of times. The V gene is TRBV6-2 or TRBV6-3, the J gene TRBJ2-7; possibly TRBD1 or TRBD2 for D (6 bases each). The CDR3 totals 15 residues. V was pared by 7 bases and J by 2 bases, with 18 bases between. Germline V gene lookup returns CDR1 MNHEY and CDR2 SVGEGT. The CDR3 DNA sequence: TGTGCCAGCACGCGGAGGGGGACGACTACCTACGAGCAGTACTTC. This encodes CASTRRGTTTYEQYF.

This chain links TRBV4-1 with TRBJ1-6; D is unresolved. There are 14 residues in the CDR3. Germline-derived CDR1 and CDR2 are MGHRA and YSYEKL. Trimming removed 1 base at V and 10 bases at J, with 11 bases between. DNA for the CDR3: TGCGCCAGCAGCCAAGGAGTTTTTGCATCACCCCTCCACTTT. Encoded protein: CASSQGVFASPLHF.